These 24 T cell receptor beta chains came from one sample sequenced in a study of blood T cell repertoires in COVID-19. The method was immunoSEQ multiplex PCR; TCRdb's version includes in-frame clones alone and lacks a portion of them. The sample consists of about 210,000 clones, more than 75% of them appearing once. Material: peripheral blood. The receptor set was obtained from a woman between 35 and 50 years old with acute or convalescent COVID-19.

This clone was seen only a few times. The CDR3, as DNA: TGTGCCAGCAGCTTAGGTCAGCGGGGGGTCACAGATACGCAGTATTTT. Amino acid sequence: CASSLGQRGVTDTQYF. V gene TRBV11-3 combines with J gene TRBJ2-3; 9 nucleotides align to TRBD2. After removal of 1 base from V and 2 bases from J, the junction contained 4 bases not matched to a gene. This CDR3 contains 16 residues. Germline V gene lookup returns CDR1 SGHNT and CDR2 YENEEA.

The chain has TRBV25-1 and TRBJ2-3, with D possibly matching TRBD2 (5 bases). V lost 5 bases, J lost 3 bases, and 9 bases lay in between. The germline V gene encodes CDR1 MGHDK and CDR2 SYGVNS. The CDR3 spans 13 residues. CDR3 amino acids: CASSFGGTDTQYF. In nucleotides, the CDR3 is TGTGCCAGCAGTTTCGGCGGGACAGATACGCAGTATTTT. Complete variable domain (other parts from reference TRBV25-1 and TRBJ2-3): EADIYQTPRYLVIGTGKKITLECSQTMGHDKMYWYQQDPGMELHLIHYSYGVNSTEKGDLSSESTVSRIRTEHFPLTLESARPSHTSQYLCASSFGGTDTQYFGPGTRLTVL.

This clone was seen only once. The genes are TRBV2 and TRBJ1-2; no clear D. The germline V gene has CDR1 SNHLY and CDR2 FYNNEI. There are 14 residues in the CDR3. V lost 3 bases and J lost 4, with 12 bases in between. CDR3 sequence: CASSDAVSVYGYTF. DNA of the CDR3: TGTGCCAGCAGTGATGCAGTCAGTGTCTATGGCTACACCTTC.

This chain uses TRBV2 with TRBJ2-2; TRBD2 agrees at 8 bases. The CDR3 has 14 amino acids. The V segment lost 3 bases and the J segment 8 bases; nucleotides outside the gene matches: 5. Germline V gene lookup returns CDR1 SNHLY and CDR2 FYNNEI. CDR3 nucleotides: TGTGCCAGCAGTGAGGTAGCGGGGAAAGGGGAGCTGTTTTTT. Translating it yields CASSEVAGKGELFF.

CDR3 loop: CASRETGANTGELFF. The CDR3 nucleotides read TGTGCCAGCAGGGAGACAGGGGCGAACACCGGGGAGCTGTTTTTT. The chain couples TRBV6-5 to TRBJ2-2, with 8 bases lining up with TRBD1. Germline trimming cut 6 bases from V and 0 bases from J; bases unmatched to any gene: 3. The V gene's germline CDR1 is MNHEY and CDR2 SVGAGI. CDR3 size: 15 residues.

This clone appeared a single time. The chain joins TRBV7-2 to TRBJ1-1; D is uncertain. The germline V gene has CDR1 SGHTA and CDR2 FQGNSA. CDR3 size: 13 residues. Trimming removed 5 bases from V and 3 bases from J, with 10 bases in between. The CDR3 DNA is TGTGCCAGCAGCCGCCCGGGGTACACTGAAGCTTTCTTT. Translating gives CASSRPGYTEAFF. The entire variable domain, with the rest obtained from reference TRBV7-2 and TRBJ1-1, is as follows: GAGVSQSPSNKVTEKGKDVELRCDPISGHTALYWYRQSLGQGLEFLIYFQGNSAPDKSGLPSDRFSAERTGGSVSTLTIQRTQQEDSAVYLCASSRPGYTEAFFGQGTRLTVV.

This clone occurred a few times. The chain recombines TRBV25-1 with TRBJ1-6; 7 positions agree with TRBD1. Trimming at V came to 5 bases and at J to 7 bases, leaving 8 bases not matched to a gene. Germline values: CDR1 MGHDK, CDR2 SYGVNS. The CDR3 is 15 amino acids. The CDR3 coding sequence is TGTGCCAGCAGTCGGGTAGGGGGCGGAAATTCACCCCTCCACTTT. It translates to CASSRVGGGNSPLHF.

This chain joins TRBV27 and TRBJ1-2; maybe TRBD1 (6 bases). CDR3 length: 13 residues. Trimming shortened V by 6 bases and J by 7 bases, and 15 bases separated the two germline ends. Germline V gives CDR1 MNHEY, CDR2 SMNVEV (reference sequence). Here the CDR3 reads CASRTTGYSGYTF. CDR3 in DNA: TGTGCCAGCAGGACTACAGGGTACTCTGGCTACACCTTC.

The V call is TRBV9, the J call TRBJ2-3, with 10 bases matching TRBD2. The CDR3 is made up of 16 amino acids. The J segment lost 5 bases and the V segment lost 0 bases, leaving 6 bases of the junction unmatched. From germline, CDR1 is SGDLS and CDR2 YYNGEE. The CDR3 DNA reads as TGTGCCAGCAGCGTAGGTCAGCGGGGGGGTGGAGATACGCAGTATTTT. It encodes CASSVGQRGGGDTQYF.

This clone was seen only once. The V gene is TRBV5-1, the J gene TRBJ1-4; TRBD1 matches at 7 bases. V lost 0 bases, J lost 7 bases, and 9 bases stayed unmatched. The CDR3 has 16 residues. From germline, CDR1 is SGHRS and CDR2 YFSETQ. Written as DNA, the CDR3 is TGCGCCAGCAGCTTGGCCTGGACAGGACTGAGTGAAAAACTGTTTTTT. It encodes CASSLAWTGLSEKLFF.

CDR3 amino acids: CASTPGQGNTEAFF. Here the CDR3 DNA reads TGTGCCAGCACCCCAGGACAGGGGAACACTGAAGCTTTCTTT. V usage is TRBV6-2 or TRBV6-3 and J usage is TRBJ1-1; TRBD1 aligns across 8 bases. The CDR3 covers 14 residues. V gave up 7 bases and J gave up 1 base; unmatched junction bases: 5. Germline V lookup: CDR1 MNHEY, CDR2 SVGEGT.

The chain recombines TRBV6-1 with TRBJ1-5; TRBD1 agrees at 7 bases. This CDR3 has 14 amino acids. The germline CDR1 and CDR2 sequences are MNHNS and SASEGT. V gave up 1 base and J gave up 7 bases; unmatched junction bases: 4. The CDR3 is CASSEDRGRQPQHF. The CDR3, as DNA: TGTGCCAGCAGTGAAGACAGGGGCCGGCAGCCCCAGCATTTT.

In this sample, this clone turned up a few times. The rearrangement joins TRBV11-2 to TRBJ1-2, with TRBD1 matching over 7 bases. CDR3 length equals 12 residues. Per germline, CDR1 SGHAT and CDR2 FQNNGV. V lost 6 bases to trimming and J lost 5 bases; unmatched junction nucleotides: 3. The CDR3 DNA reads as TGTGCCAGCAGTCCAGGGGGATATGGCTACACCTTC. As protein: CASSPGGYGYTF.

The CDR3, as DNA: TGTGCCAGCAGCTGGGACAGGGCCTACGAGCAGTACTTC. This codes for CASSWDRAYEQYF. The chain is built from TRBV12-3 or TRBV12-4 and TRBJ2-7, with TRBD1 matching 9 bases. Trimming at V came to 6 bases and at J to 2 bases, leaving 2 bases not matched to a gene. The CDR3 has 13 amino acids.

The chain is built from TRBV30 and TRBJ2-3; 8 nucleotides line up with TRBD1. With V trimmed by 3 bases and J by 4 bases, 3 bases remained unmatched. The CDR3 extends over 13 amino acids. Germline V gene lookup returns CDR1 GTSNPN and CDR2 SVGIG (reference sequence). CDR3: CAWRQGVADTQYF. The DNA for the CDR3 is TGTGCCTGGAGACAGGGGGTCGCAGATACGCAGTATTTT.

The chain has TRBV20-1 and TRBJ2-7; D gene ambiguous. Trimming left V 3 bases short and J 1 base short, with 7 bases between. The CDR3 extends over 12 amino acids. Germline lookup yields CDR1 DFQATT and CDR2 SNEGSKA (reference sequence). The CDR3 bases are TGCAGTGCTAGTGCCCTTTCCTACGAGCAGTACTTC. Amino acids: CSASALSYEQYF.

The chain is built from TRBV24-1 and TRBJ1-2, with D perhaps TRBD1 (5 bases). V lost 9 bases to trimming and J lost 2 bases, with 18 bases between them. The length of the CDR3 is 15 residues. Germline V gives CDR1 KGHDR, CDR2 SFDVKD. In nucleotides, the CDR3 is TGTGCCACCTCCGGGGGAACTCTCGGGAACTATGGCTACACCTTC. As protein: CATSGGTLGNYGYTF.

The gene calls are TRBV29-1 and TRBJ1-2; 9 nucleotides align to TRBD1. Trimming removed 7 bases from V and 3 bases from J; junction bases left unmatched: 6. The germline CDR1 and CDR2 sequences are SQVTM and ANQGSEA. The CDR3 is 13 amino acids. CDR3 nucleotide sequence: TGCAGCGCCCCTCGGACAGGGGACTATGGCTACACCTTC. Its protein is CSAPRTGDYGYTF.

The chain couples TRBV25-1 to TRBJ2-1; 9 bases line up with TRBD2. This CDR3 contains 15 residues. Germline V gives CDR1 MGHDK, CDR2 SYGVNS. The ends lost 6 bases at V and 5 bases at J; junction bases unmatched: 8. The CDR3 sequence: CASRFSGSQNNEQFF. In nucleotides, the CDR3 is TGTGCCAGCAGATTTAGCGGGAGCCAAAACAATGAGCAGTTCTTC.

The chain recombines TRBV6-5 with TRBJ1-1; the D gene is possibly TRBD1 (5 bases). The CDR3 covers 14 residues. Trimming cost V 5 bases and J 4 bases, with 14 bases left between them. Germline-derived CDR1 and CDR2 are MNHEY and SVGAGI. This chain's CDR3 is CASSNGGLVTEAFF. Written as DNA, the CDR3 is TGTGCCAGCAGTAACGGGGGTTTAGTCACTGAAGCTTTCTTT.

The chain links TRBV25-1 to TRBJ2-5, with a tentative D call TRBD2 (5 bases). The CDR3 covers 14 residues. With 4 bases removed from V and 0 bases from J, the gap between germline ends came to 9 bases. Germline V CDR1 and CDR2: MGHDK, SYGVNS. CDR3 residues: CASSARTDQETQYF. CDR3 coding DNA: TGTGCCAGCAGTGCCCGGACTGACCAAGAGACCCAGTACTTC. The entire variable domain, with the rest obtained from reference TRBV25-1 and TRBJ2-5, is as follows: EADIYQTPRYLVIGTGKKITLECSQTMGHDKMYWYQQDPGMELHLIHYSYGVNSTEKGDLSSESTVSRIRTEHFPLTLESARPSHTSQYLCASSARTDQETQYFGPGTRLLVL.

As DNA, the CDR3 is TGTGCCAGCAGTGAGGTCCGGGACATAGCCTACGAGCAGTACTTC. Amino acids: CASSEVRDIAYEQYF. The V and J genes are TRBV2 and TRBJ2-7, with D maybe TRBD1 (6 bases). Germline V CDR1 and CDR2: SNHLY, FYNNEI. The CDR3 length is 15 residues. V was clipped by 3 bases and J by 2 bases, with 14 bases between them.

The chain employs TRBV7-9 and TRBJ1-1; no clear D. V lost 3 bases to trimming and J lost 5 bases, with 10 bases between them. Germline lookup yields CDR1 SEHNR and CDR2 FQNEAQ (reference sequence). The CDR3 covers 13 residues. CDR3 sequence (DNA): TGTGCCAGCAGCTTTAAGGGAGGGACTGAAGCTTTCTTT. This gives the protein CASSFKGGTEAFF.

The CDR3 region is CAWQGLMRDNEQFF. CDR3 bases: TGTGCCTGGCAGGGGTTAATGAGGGACAATGAGCAGTTCTTC. The rearrangement links TRBV30 to TRBJ2-1; D possibly corresponds to TRBD1 (6 bases). V lost 5 bases and J 5 bases, leaving 16 bases between the germline ends. There are 14 residues in the CDR3. In germline, CDR1 is GTSNPN, CDR2 SVGIG (reference sequence).